This TCR beta chain is drawn from a study of blood T cell repertoires in COVID-19. On the study more broadly: Both acute and convalescent COVID-19 samples were obtained from the United States, Italy and Spain. T cells, B-cell-depleted T cells, or PBMCs supplied cDNA or gDNA.

How the authors handled the data: From reference gene primer amplification, estimates of nucleated cell counts were derived. The repertoire was sequenced with immunoSEQ multiplex PCR; TCRdb's copy has only in-frame clones and lacks some. That table supplies the V and J calls and clone size; D and trimming were determined from the DNA. The sample lists 75,000 to 95,000 clones; about 79% were seen once. Germline V gene sequence: CDR1 SGHVS, CDR2 FQNEAQ. The CDR3 loop spans 15 amino acids. V lost 5 bases, J lost 0 bases, and 14 bases lay in between. The J gene is TRBJ2-7, the V gene TRBV7-8; D is possibly TRBD2 (7 bases). The TCR comes from a man aged 60-69 years with acute or convalescent COVID-19. The sequencing sample was made of peripheral blood. The CDR3 reads CASSQEGGGSYEQYF. CDR3 bases: TGTGCCAGCAGCCAGGAGGGGGGGGGCTCCTACGAGCAGTACTTC.